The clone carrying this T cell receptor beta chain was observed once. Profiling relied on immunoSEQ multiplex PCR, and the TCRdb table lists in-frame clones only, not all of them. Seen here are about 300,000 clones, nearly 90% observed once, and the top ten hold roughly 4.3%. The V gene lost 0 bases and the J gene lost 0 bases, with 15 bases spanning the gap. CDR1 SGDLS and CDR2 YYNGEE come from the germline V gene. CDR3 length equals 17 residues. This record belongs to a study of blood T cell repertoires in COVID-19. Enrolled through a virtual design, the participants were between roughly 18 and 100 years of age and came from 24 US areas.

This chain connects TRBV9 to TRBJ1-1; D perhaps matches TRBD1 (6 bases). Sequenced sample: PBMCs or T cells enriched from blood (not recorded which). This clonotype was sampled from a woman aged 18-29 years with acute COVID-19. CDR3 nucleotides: TGTGCCAGCAGCGTAGGAGGACAGCTAGAGATGAACACTGAAGCTTTCTTT. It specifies CASSVGGQLEMNTEAFF.